Here is one T cell receptor (beta chain) with its context. Its antigen is not identified. With 5 bases removed from V and 4 bases from J, the gap between germline ends came to 9 bases. In germline, CDR1 is MNHEY, CDR2 SVGAGI. This CDR3 comprises 14 residues. These data come from a study of cytomegalovirus exposure and HLA in healthy donors. The PCR contained 60 Vbeta and 13 Jbeta primers. The repertoire was sequenced with immunoSEQ multiplex PCR; TCRdb's copy has only in-frame clones and lacks some. The data show 95,000 to 150,000 clones, with more than 60% seen just once and 2.5% to 3% held by the top ten. Study-level results: The investigators catalogued some 150 TCR beta chains as cytomegalovirus-associated. Accurate HLA-A and HLA-B prediction from TCR beta sequences was reported for most subjects. On later analysis, the bulk of CMV-associated TCR beta chains appeared to be HLA-restricted.

The TCR sequence derives from a woman in her thirties or forties in good health and CMV-seropositive. The genes are TRBV6-5 and TRBJ2-6; D is undetermined. Input material: PBMCs. The CDR3 loop is CASSPLSGANVLTF. The CDR3 DNA is TGTGCCAGCAGTCCCCTGTCCGGGGCCAACGTCCTGACTTTC.